The TCR beta chain described here comes from a study of CD8+ T cells in alopecia areata. In the study overall: Treated patients were given 5 to 10 mg oral tofacitinib twice daily. Regarding the study as a whole: The study found higher clonality in lesional than normal scalp, especially in alopecia totalis/universalis.

Treatment here: oral pan-JAK inhibitor, 5-10 mg twice daily. After isolation, RNA underwent reverse transcription to generate cDNA as the sequencing template. Data came from immunoSEQ multiplex PCR; TCRdb stores just in-frame clones and leaves some out. The sample lists hundreds of thousands of clones, around three fifths occurring once. On this clone: Its specificity is unknown.

V was cut by 1 base and J by 6 bases, with 10 bases left in between. The CDR3 covers 14 residues. Germline CDR1 SGHAT, CDR2 FQNNGV. This chain links TRBV11-2 with TRBJ1-5; a possible D gene is TRBD1 (5 bases). The clonotype was recovered from a human donor with alopecia areata. The sequenced sample was CD4+ T cells sorted from blood, obtained around week 53, from a patient treated with tofacitinib. CDR3: CASSLAGGVQPQHF. The CDR3 DNA reads TGTGCCAGCAGCTTAGCTGGGGGGGTTCAGCCCCAGCATTTT.